A selection of T cell receptor beta chains follows, all from one sample in a study of blood T cell repertoires in COVID-19. Using immunoSEQ multiplex PCR, the repertoire was profiled, and TCRdb retains in-frame clones only, with some absent. The data show around 130,000 clones, 84% seen once. What was sequenced was peripheral blood. Receptors originate from a man aged 60 to 69 with acute or convalescent COVID-19. Each CDR3 is given with its conserved first and last residue. A D gene is named only where the DNA matches it firmly. Rows may omit the clone size; those that give it use once, few, many or a size class.

clone size: .
D gene: TRBD1
J gene: TRBJ2-2
V gene: TRBV5-8
CDR3 DNA: TGTGCCAGCAGCTTGGGTGGACAGGGGTTTGTCACCGGGGAGCTGTTTTTT
CDR3 protein: CASSLGGQGFVTGELFF

clone size: .
D gene: .
J gene: TRBJ2-7
V gene: TRBV19
CDR3 DNA: TGTGCCAGTAGTATAGGTCACGGGCGGGACGAGCAGTACTTC
CDR3 protein: CASSIGHGRDEQYF

clone size: .
D gene: .
J gene: TRBJ1-1
V gene: TRBV5-1
CDR3 DNA: TGCGCCAGCAGCCCCTTGGGCAGGGTCGCTTTCTTT
CDR3 protein: CASSPLGRVAFF

clone size: .
D gene: TRBD1
J gene: TRBJ2-2
V gene: TRBV6-5
CDR3 DNA: TGTGCCACATCAGGGACAGGGAACACCGGGGAGCTGTTTTTT
CDR3 protein: CATSGTGNTGELFF

clone size: .
D gene: .
J gene: TRBJ1-2
V gene: TRBV27
CDR3 DNA: TGTGCCAGCAGTTTAATGAGTGGGGGGAGGGATGGCTACACCTTC
CDR3 protein: CASSLMSGGRDGYTF

clone size: .
D gene: .
J gene: TRBJ2-4
V gene: TRBV6-6
CDR3 DNA: TGTGCCAGCAGATCGGGTGAGGCCAAAAACATTCAGTACTTC
CDR3 protein: CASRSGEAKNIQYF

clone size: .
D gene: .
J gene: TRBJ1-2
V gene: TRBV18
CDR3 DNA: TGTGCCAGCTCACCAGGCCAGGACTATGGCTACACCTTC
CDR3 protein: CASSPGQDYGYTF

clone size: few
D gene: .
J gene: TRBJ1-3
V gene: TRBV9
CDR3 DNA: TGTGCCAGCAGCGTAGGTGCAGTCTCTGGAAACACCATATATTTT
CDR3 protein: CASSVGAVSGNTIYF

clone size: few
D gene: .
J gene: TRBJ2-7
V gene: TRBV5-6
CDR3 DNA: TGTGCCAGCAGCTTTCTATCCTTCGGGATCGACGAGCAGTACTTC
CDR3 protein: CASSFLSFGIDEQYF

clone size: once
D gene: TRBD2
J gene: TRBJ2-3
V gene: TRBV10-3
CDR3 DNA: TGTGCCATCAGTGATTCCGGGACTAGCGGAGCCACGCAGTATTTT
CDR3 protein: CAISDSGTSGATQYF

clone size: .
D gene: TRBD2
J gene: TRBJ2-3
V gene: TRBV6-2/TRBV6-3
CDR3 DNA: TGTGCCAGCAGTTACTCCAGCGGGGGAACTAGCACAGATACGCAGTATTTT
CDR3 protein: CASSYSSGGTSTDTQYF

clone size: .
D gene: TRBD2
J gene: TRBJ2-2
V gene: TRBV5-4
CDR3 DNA: TGTGCCAGCAGCACGGGGGGGGTAGCGGGTTTCGCCGGGGAGCTGTTTTTT
CDR3 protein: CASSTGGVAGFAGELFF

clone size: few
D gene: .
J gene: TRBJ1-1
V gene: TRBV19
CDR3 DNA: TGTGCCAGTAGCCCGGACATCGCCAACACTGAAGCTTTCTTT
CDR3 protein: CASSPDIANTEAFF

clone size: .
D gene: TRBD2
J gene: TRBJ2-7
V gene: TRBV18
CDR3 DNA: TGTGCCAGCTCACTTAGCGGGAGTAAATCCGAGCAGTACTTC
CDR3 protein: CASSLSGSKSEQYF

clone size: .
D gene: TRBD1
J gene: TRBJ1-2
V gene: TRBV5-4
CDR3 DNA: TGTGCCAGCAGCTCGAACAGGGGTGCTAACTATGGCTACACCTTC
CDR3 protein: CASSSNRGANYGYTF

clone size: .
D gene: .
J gene: TRBJ1-1
V gene: TRBV19
CDR3 DNA: TGTGCCAGTAGTCTCTACCGGTACACTGAAGCTTTCTTT
CDR3 protein: CASSLYRYTEAFF

clone size: .
D gene: TRBD2
J gene: TRBJ2-2
V gene: TRBV5-1
CDR3 DNA: TGCGCCAGCAGCTTAGCCGGGACTAGCGGGAGGGCGTTCTCGGCCGGGGAGCTGTTTTTT
CDR3 protein: CASSLAGTSGRAFSAGELFF

clone size: .
D gene: .
J gene: TRBJ1-5
V gene: TRBV12-5
CDR3 DNA: TGTGCTAGTGGTTTACGGGGTCAGCCCCAGCATTTT
CDR3 protein: CASGLRGQPQHF

clone size: .
D gene: .
J gene: TRBJ1-1
V gene: TRBV10-3
CDR3 DNA: TGTGCCATCAGTGAGTCCCAGGGGTATTTTGAAGCTTTCTTT
CDR3 protein: CAISESQGYFEAFF

clone size: once
D gene: TRBD2
J gene: TRBJ2-5
V gene: TRBV3-1/TRBV3-2
CDR3 DNA: TGTGCCAGCGGTAGACTAGCGGTTCAAGAGACCCAGTACTTC
CDR3 protein: CASGRLAVQETQYF

clone size: .
D gene: TRBD2
J gene: TRBJ2-7
V gene: TRBV5-1
CDR3 DNA: TGCGCCAGCAGGTCGGAGGGTAGCGGGGGATATGAGCAGTACTTC
CDR3 protein: CASRSEGSGGYEQYF

clone size: .
D gene: TRBD1
J gene: TRBJ1-2
V gene: TRBV5-1
CDR3 DNA: TGCGCCAGCAGCTCGGCGGGACAGGGGGCGGGTGGCTACACCTTC
CDR3 protein: CASSSAGQGAGGYTF

clone size: .
D gene: .
J gene: TRBJ1-2
V gene: TRBV5-1
CDR3 DNA: TGCGCCAGCAGCTTGGCCCCAGGGCAGGGGAGCTATGGCTACACCTTC
CDR3 protein: CASSLAPGQGSYGYTF

clone size: .
D gene: TRBD2
J gene: TRBJ2-3
V gene: TRBV11-1
CDR3 DNA: TGTGCCAGCAGCTTACGGGGGGGCCGGACAGATACGCAGTATTTT
CDR3 protein: CASSLRGGRTDTQYF

clone size: .
D gene: .
J gene: TRBJ2-7
V gene: TRBV15
CDR3 DNA: TGTGCCACCAGCAGAGATGCAATCCCGGGAGAGCAGTACTTC
CDR3 protein: CATSRDAIPGEQYF

clone size: .
D gene: TRBD2
J gene: TRBJ2-5
V gene: TRBV28
CDR3 DNA: TGTGCCAGCAGTTTATCTAGCGGGGCGGAGACCCAGTACTTC
CDR3 protein: CASSLSSGAETQYF

clone size: .
D gene: .
J gene: TRBJ1-5
V gene: TRBV30
CDR3 DNA: TGTGCCTGGAGCTACCCGACAGGAGAGAGTCAGCCCCAGCATTTT
CDR3 protein: CAWSYPTGESQPQHF

clone size: .
D gene: TRBD2
J gene: TRBJ2-1
V gene: TRBV7-9
CDR3 DNA: TGTGCCAGCAACCCCCCTCCCTGGACTAGCGGGCTAGGTGGTGAGCAGTTCTTC
CDR3 protein: CASNPPPWTSGLGGEQFF

clone size: .
D gene: .
J gene: TRBJ2-2
V gene: TRBV4-2
CDR3 DNA: TGTGCCAGCAGCCAAGATATAGGCGGATCGAACACCGGGGAGCTGTTTTTT
CDR3 protein: CASSQDIGGSNTGELFF

clone size: .
D gene: TRBD2
J gene: TRBJ2-7
V gene: TRBV9
CDR3 DNA: TGTGCCAGCAGCTTAGGGACTAGCGGGAACGAGCAGTACTTC
CDR3 protein: CASSLGTSGNEQYF

clone size: .
D gene: .
J gene: TRBJ1-5
V gene: TRBV19
CDR3 DNA: TGTGCCAGTAGTCCCTCCGTCGGGGGATACAATCAGCCCCAGCATTTT
CDR3 protein: CASSPSVGGYNQPQHF

clone size: .
D gene: .
J gene: TRBJ2-6
V gene: TRBV6-4
CDR3 DNA: TGTGCCAGCAGTGAGCACCGTATCAGCTCTGGGGCCAACGTCCTGACTTTC
CDR3 protein: CASSEHRISSGANVLTF

clone size: .
D gene: TRBD2
J gene: TRBJ2-2
V gene: TRBV13
CDR3 DNA: TGTGCCAGCAGTATAGGTACTAGCGGGACCGCCGGGGAGCTGTTTTTT
CDR3 protein: CASSIGTSGTAGELFF

clone size: .
D gene: TRBD1
J gene: TRBJ1-6
V gene: TRBV7-2
CDR3 DNA: TGTGCCAGCAGCTTAGTAGGGGGCAGTAATTCACCCCTCCACTTT
CDR3 protein: CASSLVGGSNSPLHF

clone size: once
D gene: .
J gene: TRBJ1-2
V gene: TRBV30
CDR3 DNA: TGTGCCTGGAGCTCAGGGAATGGCTACACCTTC
CDR3 protein: CAWSSGNGYTF

clone size: .
D gene: TRBD1
J gene: TRBJ1-5
V gene: TRBV5-1
CDR3 DNA: TGCGCCAGCAGCTTGGAAGGGACAGGGAGTCAGCCCCAGCATTTT
CDR3 protein: CASSLEGTGSQPQHF

clone size: .
D gene: TRBD1
J gene: TRBJ2-7
V gene: TRBV19
CDR3 DNA: TGTGCCAGTAGTATATTCGGGGACAGGGCCTACGAGCAGTACTTC
CDR3 protein: CASSIFGDRAYEQYF

clone size: .
D gene: .
J gene: TRBJ2-3
V gene: TRBV9
CDR3 DNA: TGTGCCAGCAGCGTAGTTTGGCCGGATACGCAGTATTTT
CDR3 protein: CASSVVWPDTQYF

clone size: .
D gene: .
J gene: TRBJ2-1
V gene: TRBV19
CDR3 DNA: TGTGCCAGTAGTATAGGGACCAGTTCCGGGGTTGAGCAGTTCTTC
CDR3 protein: CASSIGTSSGVEQFF

clone size: .
D gene: .
J gene: TRBJ2-1
V gene: TRBV12-5
CDR3 DNA: TGTGCTAGTGGTTTAGCCCTAGCCCAAAATTACAATGAGCAGTTCTTC
CDR3 protein: CASGLALAQNYNEQFF

clone size: .
D gene: TRBD2
J gene: TRBJ2-1
V gene: TRBV9
CDR3 DNA: TGTGCCAGCAGCGGCGGACTAGCGAATATCTACAATGAGCAGTTCTTC
CDR3 protein: CASSGGLANIYNEQFF

clone size: .
D gene: .
J gene: TRBJ2-7
V gene: TRBV19
CDR3 DNA: TGTGCCAGTAGCCGGGGTGGGTCCTACGAGCAGTACTTC
CDR3 protein: CASSRGGSYEQYF

clone size: .
D gene: .
J gene: TRBJ2-5
V gene: TRBV6-5
CDR3 DNA: TGTGCCAGCGGCACAGTGCAAAACAAAGAGACCCAGTACTTC
CDR3 protein: CASGTVQNKETQYF

clone size: few
D gene: .
J gene: TRBJ1-4
V gene: TRBV29-1
CDR3 DNA: TGCAGCGTTGGAGAAGGGGTGCTGTTTTTT
CDR3 protein: CSVGEGVLFF

clone size: many
D gene: TRBD1
J gene: TRBJ2-7
V gene: TRBV10-1
CDR3 DNA: TGCGCCAGCAGTGACCAGGGGGCTGGGCAGTACTTC
CDR3 protein: CASSDQGAGQYF

clone size: once
D gene: TRBD2
J gene: TRBJ2-7
V gene: TRBV5-6
CDR3 DNA: TGTGCCAGCAGCCACACTAGCGGGGGGAGGCTGGAGCAGTACTTC
CDR3 protein: CASSHTSGGRLEQYF

clone size: .
D gene: .
J gene: TRBJ2-7
V gene: TRBV7-6
CDR3 DNA: TGTGCCAGCAGCTTAGCAACAGGGATCCACGAGCAGTACTTC
CDR3 protein: CASSLATGIHEQYF

clone size: .
D gene: .
J gene: TRBJ1-5
V gene: TRBV18
CDR3 DNA: TGTGCCAGCTCACCTTCGCCGGGCAATCAGCCCCAGCATTTT
CDR3 protein: CASSPSPGNQPQHF

clone size: .
D gene: TRBD2
J gene: TRBJ2-7
V gene: TRBV27
CDR3 DNA: TGTGCCAGCAGGATCCGGGAGGGCTACGAGCAGTACTTC
CDR3 protein: CASRIREGYEQYF

clone size: .
D gene: TRBD1
J gene: TRBJ1-2
V gene: TRBV18
CDR3 DNA: TGTGCCAGCTCACGATCGACAGGGGACGGCTACACCTTC
CDR3 protein: CASSRSTGDGYTF

clone size: .
D gene: TRBD2
J gene: TRBJ2-5
V gene: TRBV7-9
CDR3 DNA: TGTGCCAGCAGCCGGACTAGCGGTGGGGAGACCCAGTACTTC
CDR3 protein: CASSRTSGGETQYF

clone size: few
D gene: .
J gene: TRBJ1-1
V gene: TRBV5-8
CDR3 DNA: TGTGCCAGCAGCTTGGAAGGACATCCGAACACTGAAGCTTTCTTT
CDR3 protein: CASSLEGHPNTEAFF

clone size: .
D gene: TRBD1
J gene: TRBJ1-1
V gene: TRBV9
CDR3 DNA: TGTGCCAGCAGCGTAGCAGGGGGCTATGAAGCTTTCTTT
CDR3 protein: CASSVAGGYEAFF

clone size: .
D gene: .
J gene: TRBJ2-7
V gene: TRBV6-5
CDR3 DNA: TGTGCCAGCAGTACCGGGATCTCCTACGAGCAGTACTTC
CDR3 protein: CASSTGISYEQYF